This passage covers 6 T cell receptor beta chains from one sample sequenced in a study of CD8 T cells in Susac syndrome. With random hexamers, reverse transcription was performed on about 0.5 to 1 ug of RNA. TCRdb reprocessed the immunoSEQ multiplex PCR reads via MiXCR and lists one record per CDR3 protein. The data contain approximately 150,000 distinct CDR3 sequences, around 94% of them singletons. Sequenced: CD4+ T cells from PBMCs. The source is a human donor in good health.

This sequence joins TRBV19 and TRBJ1-2; D unclear. This CDR3 region has 14 residues. V was shortened by 4 bases and J by 0 bases, with 9 bases between the two germline ends. From germline, CDR1 is LNHDA and CDR2 SQIVND (reference sequence). DNA for the CDR3: TGTGCCAGTAGTACCCTCTCAGCTAACTATGGCTACACCTTC. Amino acid sequence: CASSTLSANYGYTF.

DNA of the CDR3: TGTGCCACCAGTGAGGTTTATAGCAATCAGCCCCAGCATTTT. It translates to CATSEVYSNQPQHF. The gene calls are TRBV24-1 and TRBJ1-5; no clear D gene. Germline CDR1 and CDR2: KGHDR and SFDVKD. The CDR3 spans 14 residues. V was trimmed by 4 bases and J by 0 bases, leaving 6 bases between them.

This chain uses TRBV20-1 with TRBJ2-4; D possibly matches TRBD1 or TRBD2 (5 bases each). Per the germline V gene, CDR1 is DFQATT and CDR2 is SNEGSKA (reference sequence). Trimming removed 3 bases at V and 3 bases at J, with 15 bases between. The length of the CDR3 is 15 residues. CDR3 amino acids: CSASSYGGIKNIQYF. The CDR3, as DNA: TGCAGTGCTAGTAGTTATGGGGGTATCAAAAACATTCAGTACTTC.

This clonotype occurred once. The chain links TRBV28 to TRBJ2-7; 7 nucleotides agree with TRBD2. J lost 0 bases, V lost 6 bases, and 11 bases had no gene match. The CDR3 sequence is 16 residues long. CDR1 is MDHEN and CDR2 is SYDVKM in the germline V gene. CDR3 DNA sequence: TGTGCCAGCAGCCTACAGACTAGCAGAGCCTCCTACGAGCAGTACTTC. Translating it yields CASSLQTSRASYEQYF.

The chain couples TRBV9 to TRBJ2-1; the D gene is possibly TRBD1 (5 bases). CDR1 is SGDLS and CDR2 is YYNGEE in the germline V gene. Trimming removed 0 bases from V and 3 bases from J, with 10 bases in between. The CDR3 loop spans 15 amino acids. CDR3 coding DNA: TGTGCCAGCAGCGTAGCGCAGGGCAGCTACAATGAGCAGTTCTTC. It translates to CASSVAQGSYNEQFF.

The V call is TRBV19, the J call TRBJ2-3, with D unresolved. The CDR3 is 12 residues long. The V end lost 1 base, the J end lost 4 bases, and 3 bases lay between the germline ends. Germline loops: CDR1 LNHDA, CDR2 SQIVND (reference sequence). The CDR3 DNA follows: TGTGCCAGTAGTATAGTGGCAGATACGCAGTATTTT. Translated: CASSIVADTQYF. The variable domain in full, completed from reference TRBV19 and TRBJ2-3, reads DGGITQSPKYLFRKEGQNVTLSCEQNLNHDAMYWYRQDPGQGLRLIYYSQIVNDFQKGDIAEGYSVSREKKESFPLTVTSAQKNPTAFYLCASSIVADTQYFGPGTRLTVL.